The sequence of this T cell receptor beta chain was determined in a study of shared clonotypes between healthy human individuals. With regard to this clone: Antigen unknown.

General study points: Clonotypes not shared had lower generation probabilities than those common to all four donors. Estimated richness was generally greater in naive than memory subsets. About 5% was the fraction of naive CD4 clonotypes found shared across a few donors.

Assay used: immunoSEQ multiplex PCR; TCRdb lists only in-frame clones, some missing. This sample has over a million clones, with roughly 97% found just once. The germline CDR1 and CDR2 sequences are SGHTA and FQGNSA. V lost 5 bases, J lost 0 bases, and 7 bases stayed unmatched. This CDR3 has 17 residues. The TCR originated in a man aged 30 to 39 in good health. V gene TRBV7-2 combines with J gene TRBJ2-3, with 11 bases identical to TRBD2. Sequenced: naive CD4+ T cells sorted from blood. Specified subset: CD45RA+ positively selected. This chain's CDR3 is CASSRRLAGTSTDTQYF. CDR3 bases: TGTGCCAGCAGCAGAAGACTAGCGGGAACTAGCACAGATACGCAGTATTTT.